Included here is one T cell receptor beta chain sequence, with context. A J-beta primer mix and a sample-barcoded 5' primer were used in a second PCR of roughly 7 to 12 cycles. TCRdb itself ran the 5' RACE reads through MiXCR, one entry per CDR3 protein. The data show 780,000 or so distinct CDR3 sequences, about 55% seen once. This sample is drawn from a study of blood T cells in healthy people across ages. V lost 7 bases to trimming and J lost 0 bases, with 15 bases between them. CDR1 is MNHNS, CDR2 SASEGT, per germline. This CDR3 is 15 amino acids long. Sequencing used blood. The chain recombines TRBV6-1 with TRBJ1-1; D call uncertain. This TCR derives from a man of 80 years or more in good health. In DNA form, the CDR3 reads TGTGCCAGCAAGTCTGGCAGAATCATGAACACTGAAGCTTTCTTT. The encoded protein is CASKSGRIMNTEAFF.